This T cell receptor beta chain appears in the sequencing data of a study of T-cell reconstitution after alpha-beta-depleted transplantation in children. Researchers prepared the TCRbeta library using unique molecular identifiers, the study reports. TCRdb recomputed calls from the PCR reads with MiXCR, one row per CDR3 protein. The sample consists of around 240,000 distinct CDR3 sequences, roughly 7.7% of them appearing once. With 5 bases clipped from V and 8 bases from J, the junction kept 18 bases outside the gene matches. The CDR3 consists of 17 residues. The V gene's germline CDR1 is SEHNR and CDR2 FQNEAQ (reference sequence).

The sample in question was PBMCs, mostly from graft donor cells, obtained 180 days after TCRalphabeta/CD19-depleted stem cell transplant. The rearrangement uses TRBV7-9 and TRBJ2-3; 8 bases line up with TRBD2. The receptor comes from a male patient younger than 18 who had a stem cell transplant for acute lymphoblastic leukemia, so the T cells may come from the graft donor. CDR3 in amino acids: CASSLPLAAAPEGTQYF. CDR3 coding DNA: TGTGCCAGCAGCCTTCCACTAGCGGCAGCGCCGGAGGGTACGCAGTATTTT.